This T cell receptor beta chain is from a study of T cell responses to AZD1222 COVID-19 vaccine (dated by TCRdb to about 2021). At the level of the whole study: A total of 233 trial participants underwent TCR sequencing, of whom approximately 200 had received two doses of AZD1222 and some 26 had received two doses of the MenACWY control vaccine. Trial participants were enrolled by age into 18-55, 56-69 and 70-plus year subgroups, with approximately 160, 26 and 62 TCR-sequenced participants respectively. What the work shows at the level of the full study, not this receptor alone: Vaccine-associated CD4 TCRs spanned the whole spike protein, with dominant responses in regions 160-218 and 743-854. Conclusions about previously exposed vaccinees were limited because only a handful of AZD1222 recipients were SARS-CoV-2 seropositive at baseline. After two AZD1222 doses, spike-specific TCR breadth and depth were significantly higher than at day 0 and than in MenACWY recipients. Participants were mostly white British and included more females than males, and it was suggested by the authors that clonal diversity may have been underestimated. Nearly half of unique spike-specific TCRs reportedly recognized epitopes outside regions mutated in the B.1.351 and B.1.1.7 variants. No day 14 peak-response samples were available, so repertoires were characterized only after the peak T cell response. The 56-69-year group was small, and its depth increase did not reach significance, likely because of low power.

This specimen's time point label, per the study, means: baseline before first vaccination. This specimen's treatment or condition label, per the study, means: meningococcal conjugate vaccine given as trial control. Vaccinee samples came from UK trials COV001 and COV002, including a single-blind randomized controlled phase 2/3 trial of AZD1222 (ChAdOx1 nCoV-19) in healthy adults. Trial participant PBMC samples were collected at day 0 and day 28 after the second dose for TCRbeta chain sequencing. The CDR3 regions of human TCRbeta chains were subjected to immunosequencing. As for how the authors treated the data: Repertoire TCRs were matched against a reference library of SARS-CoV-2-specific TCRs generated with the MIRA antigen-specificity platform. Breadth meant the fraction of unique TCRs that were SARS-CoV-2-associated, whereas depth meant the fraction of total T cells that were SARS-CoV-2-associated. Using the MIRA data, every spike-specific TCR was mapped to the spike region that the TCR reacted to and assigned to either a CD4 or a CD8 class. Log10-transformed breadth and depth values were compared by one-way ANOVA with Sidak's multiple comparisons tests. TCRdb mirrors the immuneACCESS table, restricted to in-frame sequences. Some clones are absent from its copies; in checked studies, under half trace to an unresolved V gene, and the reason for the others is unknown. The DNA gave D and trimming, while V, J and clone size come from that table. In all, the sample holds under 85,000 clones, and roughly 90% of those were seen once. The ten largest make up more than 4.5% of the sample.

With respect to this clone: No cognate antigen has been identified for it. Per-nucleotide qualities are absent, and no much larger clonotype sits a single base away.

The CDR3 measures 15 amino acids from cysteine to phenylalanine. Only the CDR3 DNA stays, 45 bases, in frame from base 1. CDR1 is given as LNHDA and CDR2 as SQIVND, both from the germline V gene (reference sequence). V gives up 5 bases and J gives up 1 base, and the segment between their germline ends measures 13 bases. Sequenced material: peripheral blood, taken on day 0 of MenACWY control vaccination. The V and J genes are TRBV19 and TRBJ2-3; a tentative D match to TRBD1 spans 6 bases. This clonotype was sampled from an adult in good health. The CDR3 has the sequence CASSPRDTRTDTQYF. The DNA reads TGTGCCAGTAGTCCTCGGGACACCCGCACAGATACGCAGTATTTT.